This T cell receptor (beta chain) appears in the sequencing data of a study of shared clonotypes between healthy human individuals. Assay execution proceeded at the deep level. Splitting of each subset's genomic DNA was done evenly across several immunoSEQ plates. About 28,000 T cell genomes (approximately 300 ng DNA) went into each PBMC replicate. This table comes from immunoSEQ multiplex PCR, and its TCRdb copy is limited to in-frame clones, with some not included. The sample gives fewer than 550,000 clones, over 75% of which show up once; 9.5% to 15% is in the top ten. V was trimmed by 3 bases and J by 3 bases, leaving 12 bases between them. The CDR3 has 14 amino acids. CDR1 and CDR2 (germline): LGHNA, YSLEER. Worth noting for this clone: Antigen unknown.

Notes on the study in general: There were few donors, and this limited the genetic and exposure-history diversity represented.

This chain uses TRBV4-3 with TRBJ2-7; a weak D match, TRBD1 (6 bases). Sample: PBMCs. The receptor's source is a woman aged 40 to 50 in good health. Some clones in this sample may be carry-over from other donors' samples. The CDR3 is CASSHGTGNYEQYF. CDR3 DNA: TGCGCCAGCAGCCACGGTACAGGGAACTACGAGCAGTACTTC.